These 19 T cell receptor beta chains originate from one sample sequenced in a study of blood T cell repertoires in COVID-19. This table comes from immunoSEQ multiplex PCR, and its TCRdb copy is limited to in-frame clones, with some not included. The data contain nearly 45,000 clones, 80% of them seen just once; the ten biggest clones take up 15% to 20%. Material for sequencing was peripheral blood. The receptor set was obtained from a man aged 70-80 years with acute or convalescent COVID-19.

The chain links TRBV10-2 to TRBJ2-3; D ambiguous. The CDR3 is made up of 13 amino acids. The V end lost 6 bases, the J end lost 4 bases, and 11 bases lay between the germline ends. Germline CDR1 is WSHSY and CDR2 is SAAADI. The CDR3, as DNA: TGCGCCAGCAGGGGCCGCACGGCAGATACGCAGTATTTT. This sequence encodes CASRGRTADTQYF.

V usage is TRBV10-1 and J usage is TRBJ2-3, with D unclear. The CDR3 extends over 13 amino acids. V lost 3 bases to trimming and J lost 1 base, with 5 bases between them. CDR1 WNHNN and CDR2 SYGVQD come from the germline V gene (reference sequence). The CDR3 sequence: CASSEQRTDTQYF. As DNA, the CDR3 is TGCGCCAGCAGTGAACAGCGCACAGATACGCAGTATTTT.

V gene TRBV2 combines with J gene TRBJ2-7; 7 bases agree with TRBD2. Per the germline V gene, CDR1 is SNHLY and CDR2 is FYNNEI. V shed 6 bases and J 6 bases; nucleotides not matched to a gene: 14. The CDR3 runs to 15 residues. CDR3 in amino acids: CASSSTGTNLPEQYF. CDR3 in DNA: TGTGCCAGCAGCTCGACCGGGACTAACCTCCCCGAGCAGTACTTC.

V gene TRBV7-2 combines with J gene TRBJ2-1; tentatively, D is TRBD2 (5 bases). Germline lookup yields CDR1 SGHTA and CDR2 FQGNSA. Deletions cut 5 bases from V and 7 bases from J, with 15 bases between. There are 14 residues in the CDR3. The CDR3 coding sequence is TGTGCCAGCAGCAACGGGCCCCGAGGGAATGAGCAGTTCTTC. Amino acids: CASSNGPRGNEQFF.

The genes are TRBV6-2 or TRBV6-3 and TRBJ1-3; the D gene is possibly TRBD1 (6 bases). CDR1 and CDR2 from the germline V gene are MNHEY and SVGEGT. V lost 1 base and J lost 3, with 7 bases in between. The CDR3 is made up of 14 amino acids. The CDR3 DNA follows: TGTGCCAGCAGTTACTACAGGGATGGAAACACCATATATTTT. This translates into CASSYYRDGNTIYF.

The chain recombines TRBV7-2 with TRBJ2-7, with TRBD2 matching 8 bases. Germline values: CDR1 SGHTA, CDR2 FQGNSA. V dropped 4 bases and J dropped 1; count of bases not matched to a gene: 3. The CDR3 consists of 14 residues. DNA for the CDR3: TGTGCCAGCAGCTCGGGACTAGTTTCCTACGAGCAGTACTTC. Encoded protein: CASSSGLVSYEQYF.

This rearrangement joins TRBV7-2 to TRBJ2-2; TRBD2 might be the D (5 bases). Trimming stripped 0 bases from V and 7 bases from J, with 6 bases between. This CDR3 is built from 13 residues. The germline V gene encodes CDR1 SGHTA and CDR2 FQGNSA. The CDR3 region is CASSLAEDGELFF. CDR3 coding DNA: TGTGCCAGCAGCTTAGCGGAGGACGGGGAGCTGTTTTTT.

Of note for this clone: In the same sample, other DNA sequences code for this CDR3. V gene TRBV5-4 combines with J gene TRBJ2-1, with 8 bases lining up with TRBD1. The V and J ends lost 1 base and 6 bases, in that order; junction bases with no gene match: 0. This CDR3 has 13 amino acids. Germline loops: CDR1 SGHNT, CDR2 YYREEE (reference sequence). The CDR3, as DNA: TGTGCCAGCAGCTTGACAGGGGGCAATGAGCAGTTCTTC. Translating gives CASSLTGGNEQFF.

The genes are TRBV14 and TRBJ2-3, with 8 bases aligning to TRBD1. Germline CDR1 and CDR2: SGHDN and FVKESK. The ends lost 3 bases at V and 0 bases at J; junction bases unmatched: 5. This CDR3 region has 16 residues. The CDR3 nucleotides are TGTGCCAGCAGCCAGCACACAGGGGGGAGCACAGATACGCAGTATTTT. Its translation: CASSQHTGGSTDTQYF. Together with reference TRBV14 and TRBJ2-3, the CDR3 gives the full variable domain: EAGVTQFPSHSVIEKGQTVTLRCDPISGHDNLYWYRRVMGKEIKFLLHFVKESKQDESGMPNNRFLAERTGGTYSTLKVQPAELEDSGVYFCASSQHTGGSTDTQYFGPGTRLTVL.

The rearrangement uses TRBV9 and TRBJ1-2; 8 bases line up with TRBD1. Per germline, CDR1 SGDLS and CDR2 YYNGEE. The CDR3 is made up of 15 amino acids. V was clipped by 0 bases and J by 5 bases; unmatched bases: 6. CDR3 nucleotide sequence: TGTGCCAGCAGCGTAGAGGACAGGGTAGGGTATGGCTACACCTTC. Amino acids: CASSVEDRVGYGYTF.

The V gene is TRBV19, the J gene TRBJ1-1; D gene uncertain. This CDR3 comprises 14 residues. Trimming removed 0 bases at V and 0 bases at J, with 5 bases between. CDR1 is LNHDA, CDR2 SQIVND, per germline (reference sequence). The CDR3, as DNA: TGTGCCAGTAGTATAGACCAGTTGAACACTGAAGCTTTCTTT. It yields the protein CASSIDQLNTEAFF.

J is TRBJ1-4 and V is TRBV18, with 7 positions matching TRBD1. V gave up 5 bases and J gave up 8 bases; unmatched junction bases: 14. The CDR3 runs 16 residues. CDR1 is KGHSH and CDR2 is LQKENI in the germline V gene. The CDR3 spells CASSMKGARQREKLFF. The CDR3 coding sequence is TGTGCCAGCTCAATGAAGGGGGCCCGCCAGCGGGAAAAACTGTTTTTT.

This chain links TRBV4-1 with TRBJ1-2; TRBD1 might be the D (5 bases). Germline V lookup: CDR1 MGHRA, CDR2 YSYEKL. There are 15 residues in the CDR3. Trimming removed 0 bases at V and 4 bases at J, with 12 bases between. As DNA, the CDR3 is TGCGCCAGCAGCCAAGAGGGCAGGGTGAGCTATGGCTACACCTTC. Its translation: CASSQEGRVSYGYTF.

This clone was recorded a few times. V and J are TRBV30 and TRBJ1-6, with 10 bases aligning to TRBD1. The V gene end was trimmed by 1 base and the J gene end by 10 bases; junction bases not matched to a gene: 7. The germline V gene encodes CDR1 GTSNPN and CDR2 SVGIG (reference sequence). The CDR3 consists of 15 residues. CDR3 sequence reads: CAWSGETGGASPLHF. The CDR3, as DNA: TGTGCCTGGAGTGGGGAGACAGGGGGCGCCTCACCCCTCCACTTT.

The V call is TRBV7-9, the J call TRBJ2-5, with 10 bases fitting TRBD2. Trimming took 1 base from V and 2 from J; bases not matched to a gene: 4. The CDR3 length is 16 residues. CDR1 is SEHNR and CDR2 is FQNEAQ in the germline V gene (reference sequence). The DNA of the CDR3 is TGTGCCAGCAGCTTAGGGGCTAGCGGGGGACAAGAGACCCAGTACTTC. This codes for CASSLGASGGQETQYF.

The chain combines TRBV5-1 with TRBJ1-5; perhaps TRBD1 as D (6 bases). The CDR3 consists of 13 residues. Germline CDR1 reads SGHRS; CDR2 reads YFSETQ. With 4 bases removed from V and 4 bases from J, the gap between germline ends came to 9 bases. The CDR3 region is CASSRDTNQPQHF. The CDR3 DNA follows: TGCGCCAGCAGCCGGGACACGAATCAGCCCCAGCATTTT.

The chain combines TRBV18 with TRBJ1-6; D gene ambiguous. Trimming took 3 bases from V and 8 from J, leaving 11 bases between them. This CDR3 is 14 amino acids long. From germline, CDR1 is KGHSH and CDR2 LQKENI. The CDR3: CASSPSEGYSPLHF. In nucleotides, the CDR3 is TGTGCCAGCTCACCGAGCGAGGGTTATTCACCCCTCCACTTT.

The chain is built from TRBV28 and TRBJ2-5; D is ambiguous. CDR3 length: 11 residues. Germline V gives CDR1 MDHEN, CDR2 SYDVKM. Trimming pared 7 bases from V and 7 bases from J, leaving 10 bases between. CDR3 sequence (DNA): TGTGCCAGCACCTTGTCCAGGACCCAGTACTTC. Encoded protein: CASTLSRTQYF.

V is TRBV7-2 and J is TRBJ2-1; 9 nucleotides align to TRBD2. The CDR3 has 15 amino acids. The V gene's germline CDR1 is SGHTA and CDR2 FQGNSA. The ends lost 2 bases at V and 2 bases at J; junction bases unmatched: 1. The CDR3 protein is CASSLLAGTYNEQFF. The CDR3 region has the DNA TGTGCCAGCAGCTTACTAGCGGGGACCTACAATGAGCAGTTCTTC.